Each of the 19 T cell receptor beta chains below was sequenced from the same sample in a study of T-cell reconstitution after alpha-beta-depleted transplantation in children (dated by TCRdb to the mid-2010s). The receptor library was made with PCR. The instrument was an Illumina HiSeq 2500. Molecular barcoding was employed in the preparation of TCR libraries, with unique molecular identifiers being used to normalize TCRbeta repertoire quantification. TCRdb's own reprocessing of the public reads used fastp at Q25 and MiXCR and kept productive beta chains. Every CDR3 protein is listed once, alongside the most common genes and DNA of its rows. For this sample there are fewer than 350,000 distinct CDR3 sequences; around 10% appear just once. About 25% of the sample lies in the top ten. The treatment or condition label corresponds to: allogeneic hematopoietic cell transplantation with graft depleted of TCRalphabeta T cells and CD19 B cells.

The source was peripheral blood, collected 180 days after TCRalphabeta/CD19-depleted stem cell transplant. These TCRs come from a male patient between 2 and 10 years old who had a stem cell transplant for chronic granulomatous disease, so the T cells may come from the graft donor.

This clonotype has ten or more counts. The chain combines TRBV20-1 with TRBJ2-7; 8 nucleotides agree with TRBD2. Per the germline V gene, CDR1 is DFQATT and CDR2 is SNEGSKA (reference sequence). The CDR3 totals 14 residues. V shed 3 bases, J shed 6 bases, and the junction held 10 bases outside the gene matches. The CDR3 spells CSASKRGGLLEQYF. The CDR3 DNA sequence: TGCAGTGCTAGTAAACGGGGGGGCCTCCTCGAGCAGTACTTC.

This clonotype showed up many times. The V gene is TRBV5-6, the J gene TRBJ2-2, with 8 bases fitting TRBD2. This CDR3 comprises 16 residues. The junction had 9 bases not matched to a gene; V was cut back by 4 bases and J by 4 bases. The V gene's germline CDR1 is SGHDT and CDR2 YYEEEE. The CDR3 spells CASSELSGAVTGELFF. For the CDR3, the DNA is TGTGCCAGCAGCGAACTTAGCGGGGCAGTCACCGGGGAGCTGTTTTTT.

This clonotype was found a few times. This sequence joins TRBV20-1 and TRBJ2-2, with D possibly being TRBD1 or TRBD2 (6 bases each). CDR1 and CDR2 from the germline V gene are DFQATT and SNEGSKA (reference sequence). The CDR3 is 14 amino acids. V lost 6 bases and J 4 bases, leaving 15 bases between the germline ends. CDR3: CSANRGAATGELFF. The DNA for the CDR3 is TGCAGTGCCAATAGGGGGGCAGCCACCGGGGAGCTGTTTTTT.

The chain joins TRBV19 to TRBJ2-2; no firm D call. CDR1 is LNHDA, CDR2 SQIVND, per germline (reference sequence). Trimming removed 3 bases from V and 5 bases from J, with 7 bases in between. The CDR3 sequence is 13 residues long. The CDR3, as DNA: TGTGCCAGTAGTATTCGCGAGACCGGGGAGCTGTTTTTT. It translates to CASSIRETGELFF.

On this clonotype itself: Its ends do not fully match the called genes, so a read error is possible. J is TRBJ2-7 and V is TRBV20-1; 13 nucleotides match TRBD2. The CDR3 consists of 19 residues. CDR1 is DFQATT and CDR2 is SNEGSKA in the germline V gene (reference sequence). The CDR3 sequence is CCARDHKGLAGTFSYEQYF. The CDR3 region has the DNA TGCTGTGCTAGAGACCACAAGGGACTAGCGGGGACGTTCTCCTACGAGCAGTACTTC.

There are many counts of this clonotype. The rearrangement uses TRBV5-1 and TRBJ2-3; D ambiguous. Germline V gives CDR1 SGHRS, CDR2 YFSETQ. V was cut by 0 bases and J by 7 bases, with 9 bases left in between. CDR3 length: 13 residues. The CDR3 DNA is TGCGCCAGCAGCTTGGGTGGTAGCAATACGCAGTATTTT. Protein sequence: CASSLGGSNTQYF. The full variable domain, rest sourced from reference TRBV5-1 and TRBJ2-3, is KAGVTQTPRYLIKTRGQQVTLSCSPISGHRSVSWYQQTPGQGLQFLFEYFSETQRNKGNFPGRFSGRQFSNSRSEMNVSTLELGDSALYLCASSLGGSNTQYFGPGTRLTVL.

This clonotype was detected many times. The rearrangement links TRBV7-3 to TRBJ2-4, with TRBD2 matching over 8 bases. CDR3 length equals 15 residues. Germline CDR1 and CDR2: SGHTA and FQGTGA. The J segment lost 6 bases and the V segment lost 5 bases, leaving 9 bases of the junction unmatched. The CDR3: CASSLQGLAGNIQYF. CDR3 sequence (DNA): TGTGCCAGCAGCCTCCAAGGGCTAGCGGGAAACATTCAGTACTTC.

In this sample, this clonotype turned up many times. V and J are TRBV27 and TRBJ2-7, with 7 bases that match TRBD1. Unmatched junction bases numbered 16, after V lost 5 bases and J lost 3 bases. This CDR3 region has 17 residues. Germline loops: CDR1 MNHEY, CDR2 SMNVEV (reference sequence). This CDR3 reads CASSPKGAGRRHYEQYF. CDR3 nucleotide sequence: TGTGCCAGCAGTCCCAAGGGGGCTGGACGACGTCACTACGAGCAGTACTTC.

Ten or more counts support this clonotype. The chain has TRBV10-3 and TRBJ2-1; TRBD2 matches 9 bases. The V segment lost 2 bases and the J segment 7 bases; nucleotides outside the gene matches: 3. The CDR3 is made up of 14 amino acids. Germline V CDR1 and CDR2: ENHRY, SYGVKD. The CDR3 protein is CAISELSGSNEQFF. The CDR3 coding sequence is TGTGCCATCAGTGAGCTTAGCGGGAGTAATGAGCAGTTCTTC.

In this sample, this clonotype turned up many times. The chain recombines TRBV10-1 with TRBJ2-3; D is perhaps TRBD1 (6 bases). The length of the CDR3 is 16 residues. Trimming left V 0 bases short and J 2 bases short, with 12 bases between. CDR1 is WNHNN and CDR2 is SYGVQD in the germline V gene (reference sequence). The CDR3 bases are TGCGCCAGCAGTGAGTCGCGACAGGATCCCACAGATACGCAGTATTTT. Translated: CASSESRQDPTDTQYF.

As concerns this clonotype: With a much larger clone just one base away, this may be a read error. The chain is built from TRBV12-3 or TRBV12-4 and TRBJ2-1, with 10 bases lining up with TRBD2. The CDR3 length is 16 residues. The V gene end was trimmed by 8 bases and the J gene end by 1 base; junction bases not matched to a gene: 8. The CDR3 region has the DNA TGTGCCAGCGGTCCCCCAGCGGGGGGGTCCTACAATGAGCAGTTCTTC. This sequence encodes CASGPPAGGSYNEQFF.

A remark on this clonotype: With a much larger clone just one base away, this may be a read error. The chain's CDR3 is CASISLLAGGNPYEQYF. CDR3 nucleotides: TGTGCCAGCATCTCCCTTCTAGCGGGAGGCAACCCCTACGAGCAGTACTTC. V gene TRBV7-2 combines with J gene TRBJ2-7; 11 bases are shared with TRBD2. Germline V lookup: CDR1 SGHTA, CDR2 FQGNSA. V lost 7 bases, J lost 2 bases, and 13 bases stayed unmatched. The CDR3 loop spans 17 amino acids.

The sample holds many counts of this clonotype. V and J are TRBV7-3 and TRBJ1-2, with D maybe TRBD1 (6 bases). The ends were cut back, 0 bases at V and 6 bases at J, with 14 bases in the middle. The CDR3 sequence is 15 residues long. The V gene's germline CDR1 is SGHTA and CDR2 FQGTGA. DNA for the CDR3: TGTGCCAGCAGCTTAACTGGAATGCAGGGGAATGGCTACACCTTC. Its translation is CASSLTGMQGNGYTF.

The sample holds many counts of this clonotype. The CDR3 spells CASSSQPLSNSPLHF. The CDR3 DNA reads TGTGCCAGCAGTTCGCAACCCCTTAGTAATTCACCCCTCCACTTT. V is TRBV27 and J is TRBJ1-6; D not resolved. The CDR3 spans 15 residues. V shed 4 bases and J shed 6 bases, with 13 bases lying between them. Germline-derived CDR1 and CDR2 are MNHEY and SMNVEV (reference sequence).

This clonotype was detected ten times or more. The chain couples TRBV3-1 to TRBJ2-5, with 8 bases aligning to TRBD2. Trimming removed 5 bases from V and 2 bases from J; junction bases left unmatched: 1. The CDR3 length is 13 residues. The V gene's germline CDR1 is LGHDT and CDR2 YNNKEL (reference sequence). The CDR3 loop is CASSGGRQETQYF. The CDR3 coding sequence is TGTGCCAGCAGCGGCGGGAGGCAAGAGACCCAGTACTTC.

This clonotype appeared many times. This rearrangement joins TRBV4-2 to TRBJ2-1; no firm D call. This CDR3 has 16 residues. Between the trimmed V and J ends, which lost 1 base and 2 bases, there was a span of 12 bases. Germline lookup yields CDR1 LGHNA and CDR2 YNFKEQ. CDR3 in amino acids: CASSQGLPDPYNEQFF. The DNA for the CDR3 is TGTGCCAGCAGCCAAGGCCTGCCGGACCCCTACAATGAGCAGTTCTTC.

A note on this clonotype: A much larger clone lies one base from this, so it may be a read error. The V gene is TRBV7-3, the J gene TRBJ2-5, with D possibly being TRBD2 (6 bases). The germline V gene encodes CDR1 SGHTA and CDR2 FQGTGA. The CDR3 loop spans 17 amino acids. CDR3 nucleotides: TGTGCCAGCAGCTTAGTTGGCGGAGGGGTGGATGTAGAGACCCAGAACTTC. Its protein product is CASSLVGGGVDVETQNF.

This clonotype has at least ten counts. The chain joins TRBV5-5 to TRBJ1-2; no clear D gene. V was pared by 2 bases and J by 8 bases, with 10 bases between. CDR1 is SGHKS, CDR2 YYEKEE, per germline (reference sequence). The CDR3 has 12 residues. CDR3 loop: CASSLGTRGYTF. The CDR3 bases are TGTGCCAGCAGCTTAGGAACTAGGGGCTACACCTTC.

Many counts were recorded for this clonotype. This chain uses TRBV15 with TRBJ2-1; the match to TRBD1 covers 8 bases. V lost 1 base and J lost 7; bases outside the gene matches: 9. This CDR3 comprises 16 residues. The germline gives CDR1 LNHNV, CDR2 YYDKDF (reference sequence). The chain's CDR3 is CATSRAVPGQENEQFF. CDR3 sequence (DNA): TGTGCCACCAGCAGAGCCGTCCCGGGACAGGAGAATGAGCAGTTCTTC. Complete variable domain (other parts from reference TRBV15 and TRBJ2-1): DAMVIQNPRYQVTQFGKPVTLSCSQTLNHNVMYWYQQKSSQAPKLLFHYYDKDFNNEADTPDNFQSRRPNTSFCFLDIRSPGLGDTAMYLCATSRAVPGQENEQFFGPGTRLTVL.